Presented here are 26 T cell receptor beta chains from one specimen sequenced in a study of PD-L1 blockade in urothelial cancer (dated by TCRdb to 2015 to 2018). The library was built by means of the immunoSEQ multiplex PCR assay. Held by TCRdb, this immuneACCESS table contains in-frame sequences only and omits some clones. Under half of the omission traces to an unresolved V gene where checked; the cause of the rest is unknown. The sample profile shows tens of thousands of clones; around 87% of them were found once. The top ten hold 5% to 7% of the sample. Sequences were derived from PBMCs, sampled around atezolizumab (anti-PD-L1) treatment. These receptors came from a woman in her 70s with urothelial cancer.

The chain employs TRBV19 and TRBJ2-1, with 10 bases aligning to TRBD2. CDR1 is LNHDA and CDR2 is SQIVND in the germline V gene (reference sequence). V trimming: 7 bases; J trimming: 0 bases; junction bases outside the gene matches: 21. The CDR3 extends over 21 amino acids. CDR3 region: CASTDPGTSSSGGRSYNEQFF. Written as DNA, the CDR3 is TGTGCCAGTACGGACCCAGGTACTTCAAGTAGCGGGGGGCGCTCCTACAATGAGCAGTTCTTC.

This rearrangement joins TRBV19 to TRBJ2-3; 12 positions agree with TRBD2. Germline V gene data show CDR1 as LNHDA and CDR2 as SQIVND (reference sequence). J was trimmed by 6 bases and V by 4 bases; bases with no gene match: 8. The CDR3 consists of 16 residues. This CDR3 is CASSTTSGGFTDTQYF. For the CDR3, the DNA is TGTGCCAGTAGTACGACTAGCGGGGGATTCACGGATACGCAGTATTTT.

This clone ranks as medium-sized. The chain carries TRBV27 and TRBJ1-5; D possibly corresponds to TRBD1 (6 bases). CDR1 MNHEY and CDR2 SMNVEV come from the germline V gene (reference sequence). The CDR3 has 13 residues. Trimming cost V 3 bases and J 4 bases, with 7 bases left between them. This chain's CDR3 is CASSFDRNQPQHF. CDR3 bases: TGTGCCAGCAGTTTTGACAGGAATCAGCCCCAGCATTTT.

The chain links TRBV11-2 to TRBJ2-3; D might be TRBD2 (6 bases). The V and J ends lost 2 bases and 0 bases respectively, with 12 bases between them. Per the germline V gene, CDR1 is SGHAT and CDR2 is FQNNGV. CDR3 size: 16 residues. The CDR3 DNA reads TGTGCCAGCAGCTTACGGGAGCGAAGAAGCACAGATACGCAGTATTTT. Residues: CASSLRERRSTDTQYF.

This sequence joins TRBV11-2 and TRBJ2-7, with D possibly TRBD2 on 6 matching bases. Germline loops: CDR1 SGHAT, CDR2 FQNNGV. Trimming stripped 0 bases from V and 7 bases from J, with 19 bases between. The CDR3 extends over 16 amino acids. The CDR3 reads CASSLDFWLALREQYF. The CDR3 DNA reads as TGTGCCAGCAGCTTAGATTTTTGGCTAGCGCTCCGGGAGCAGTACTTC. Supplemented by reference TRBV11-2 and TRBJ2-7, the full variable domain reads EAGVAQSPRYKIIEKRQSVAFWCNPISGHATLYWYQQILGQGPKLLIQFQNNGVVDDSQLPKDRFSAERLKGVDSTLKIQPAKLEDSAVYLCASSLDFWLALREQYFGPGTRLTVT.

The chain has TRBV29-1 and TRBJ2-3, with 8 bases aligning to TRBD2. Germline CDR1 is SQVTM and CDR2 is ANQGSEA. The CDR3 runs to 19 residues. V shed 1 base, J shed 0 bases, and the junction held 15 bases outside the gene matches. The chain's CDR3 is CSVEVVGGPSGPSTDTQYF. CDR3 DNA sequence: TGCAGCGTTGAAGTAGTTGGTGGGCCTAGCGGGCCTAGCACAGATACGCAGTATTTT.

The V and J genes are TRBV2 and TRBJ2-1; no definite D call. V was cut by 3 bases and J by 8 bases, with 5 bases left in between. The CDR3 totals 11 residues. In germline, CDR1 is SNHLY, CDR2 FYNNEI. CDR3 loop: CASSEGHEQFF. The CDR3, as DNA: TGTGCCAGCAGTGAGGGCCATGAGCAGTTCTTC.

This chain uses TRBV2 with TRBJ2-3, with D uncertain. Looked up from germline, CDR1 is SNHLY and CDR2 is FYNNEI. V lost 4 bases to trimming and J lost 6 bases, with 8 bases between them. This CDR3 spans 12 amino acids. This chain's CDR3 is CASSVRLDTQYF. The CDR3 DNA reads TGTGCCAGCAGTGTGCGATTGGATACGCAGTATTTT. The full variable domain, completed using reference TRBV2 and TRBJ2-3, is EPEVTQTPSHQVTQMGQEVILRCVPISNHLYFYWYRQILGQKVEFLVSFYNNEISEKSEIFDDQFSVERPDGSNFTLKIRSTKLEDSAMYFCASSVRLDTQYFGPGTRLTVL.

The chain has TRBV5-1 and TRBJ1-1, with TRBD1 identical over 8 bases. J lost 4 bases, V lost 4 bases, and 6 bases had no gene match. The CDR3 extends over 14 amino acids. CDR1 and CDR2 (germline): SGHRS, YFSETQ. In DNA form, the CDR3 reads TGCGCCAGCAGCCCGACAGGGGTGGGCACTGAAGCTTTCTTT. It codes for CASSPTGVGTEAFF.

V and J are TRBV7-2 and TRBJ1-5, with 8 bases lining up with TRBD1. Germline values: CDR1 SGHTA, CDR2 FQGNSA. The CDR3 totals 17 residues. The V segment lost 5 bases and the J segment 0 bases; nucleotides outside the gene matches: 9. Here the CDR3 reads CASSPQGVPLSNQPQHF. The CDR3 DNA follows: TGTGCCAGCAGCCCACAGGGGGTACCCCTTAGCAATCAGCCCCAGCATTTT.

This clone was seen once. The chain has TRBV5-6 and TRBJ1-1, with 8 bases fitting TRBD1. V gave up 4 bases and J gave up 3 bases; unmatched junction bases: 14. The CDR3 runs 17 residues. Germline CDR1 SGHDT, CDR2 YYEEEE. CDR3 region: CASSPLSAGGFHTEAFF. The CDR3 region has the DNA TGTGCCAGCAGCCCTCTTTCGGCAGGGGGCTTTCACACTGAAGCTTTCTTT.

This sequence joins TRBV7-3 and TRBJ2-3, with D maybe TRBD2 (7 bases). The V gene lost 4 bases and the J gene lost 4 bases, with 21 bases spanning the gap. Germline CDR1 reads SGHTA; CDR2 reads FQGTGA. The CDR3 covers 17 residues. The CDR3 is CASSSGVGGSSADTQYF. The DNA of the CDR3 is TGTGCCAGCAGCTCAGGGGTGGGCGGGAGCTCGGCAGATACGCAGTATTTT.

V and J are TRBV19 and TRBJ1-2; D is unresolved. Germline loops: CDR1 LNHDA, CDR2 SQIVND (reference sequence). The CDR3 extends over 13 amino acids. The V end lost 4 bases, the J end lost 6 bases, and 12 bases lay between the germline ends. The chain's CDR3 is CASSKNWQNGYTF. DNA of the CDR3: TGTGCCAGTAGTAAGAATTGGCAGAATGGCTACACCTTC.

The chain employs TRBV6-5 and TRBJ1-3; D uncertain. Germline CDR1 reads MNHEY; CDR2 reads SVGAGI. V lost 5 bases and J lost 1, with 6 bases in between. The CDR3 has 13 amino acids. The CDR3: CASSRGSGNTIYF. The DNA of the CDR3 is TGTGCCAGCAGTCGCGGATCTGGAAACACCATATATTTT.

The CDR3 coding sequence is TGTGCCAGCAGCTTAGGGCCAGCGGGAGGGGCAGATACGCAGTATTTT. Translated, it gives CASSLGPAGGADTQYF. The chain carries TRBV7-9 and TRBJ2-3, with TRBD2 matching 10 bases. Germline CDR1 reads SEHNR; CDR2 reads FQNEAQ (reference sequence). Trimming at V came to 1 base and at J to 4 bases, leaving 5 bases not matched to a gene. The CDR3 runs 16 residues.

The chain carries TRBV5-1 and TRBJ2-3; 9 bases line up with TRBD1. Germline V gene lookup returns CDR1 SGHRS and CDR2 YFSETQ. The CDR3 is 15 amino acids. J was trimmed by 3 bases and V by 2 bases; bases with no gene match: 4. In nucleotides, the CDR3 is TGCGCCAGCAGCTTACACAGGGGGCAGACAGATACGCAGTATTTT. This gives the protein CASSLHRGQTDTQYF.

The chain is built from TRBV30 and TRBJ2-7, with D possibly TRBD2 on 5 matching bases. Trimming took off 2 bases at V and 7 bases at J, with 15 bases between the two ends. CDR3 size: 13 residues. Germline CDR1 and CDR2: GTSNPN and SVGIG (reference sequence). The CDR3 nucleotides are TGTGCCTGGAGTCCGGGATACCTTTTTGAGCAGTACTTC. Protein product: CAWSPGYLFEQYF.

The J gene is TRBJ2-2, the V gene TRBV12-5; 9 bases are shared with TRBD1. CDR1 is LGHNT, CDR2 FRNRAP, per germline. The V and J ends lost 6 bases and 5 bases, in that order; junction bases with no gene match: 10. There are 16 residues in the CDR3. This CDR3 reads CASGKSGQGFTGELFF. The CDR3 DNA sequence: TGTGCTAGTGGCAAATCGGGACAGGGTTTTACCGGGGAGCTGTTTTTT.

The gene calls are TRBV9 and TRBJ2-1; no clear D gene. The CDR3 contains 15 residues. The germline CDR1 and CDR2 sequences are SGDLS and YYNGEE. V lost 1 base to trimming and J lost 0 bases, with 8 bases between them. CDR3 DNA sequence: TGTGCCAGCAGCGTACGGAGTAGCTCCTACAATGAGCAGTTCTTC. Protein product: CASSVRSSSYNEQFF.

The chain links TRBV29-1 to TRBJ2-3; 10 bases are shared with TRBD2. The CDR3 consists of 20 residues. CDR1 and CDR2 from the germline V gene are SQVTM and ANQGSEA. Germline trimming cut 6 bases from V and 1 base from J; bases unmatched to any gene: 22. The CDR3 region is CSVRTSGRKGPRAGTDTQYF. CDR3 nucleotides: TGCAGCGTCCGGACTAGCGGAAGAAAGGGACCACGGGCTGGCACAGATACGCAGTATTTT.

About this clone itself: At the DNA level, this CDR3 is encoded by other sequences in the same sample as well. The chain combines TRBV5-1 with TRBJ2-2, with 10 bases that match TRBD2. Germline V gene lookup returns CDR1 SGHRS and CDR2 YFSETQ. CDR3 size: 17 residues. V lost 0 bases, J lost 2 bases, and 4 bases stayed unmatched. Here the CDR3 reads CASSLAAGGINTGELFF. DNA for the CDR3: TGCGCCAGCAGCTTGGCAGCGGGAGGGATCAACACCGGGGAGCTGTTTTTT.

The gene calls are TRBV2 and TRBJ2-3; no reliable D call. CDR1 is SNHLY, CDR2 FYNNEI, per germline. V lost 4 bases to trimming and J lost 4 bases, with 3 bases between them. The CDR3 spans 11 residues. CDR3 sequence (DNA): TGTGCCAGCAGTGCCTCAGATACGCAGTATTTT. Its translation: CASSASDTQYF.

The J gene is TRBJ2-3, the V gene TRBV5-4; 8 nucleotides agree with TRBD2. The CDR3 is made up of 17 amino acids. Germline CDR1 and CDR2: SGHNT and YYREEE (reference sequence). With V trimmed by 0 bases and J by 5 bases, 11 bases remained unmatched. The CDR3 reads CASSLAQAGASRDTQYF. CDR3 nucleotide sequence: TGTGCCAGCAGCTTGGCCCAAGCGGGGGCCTCGCGAGATACGCAGTATTTT.

This sequence joins TRBV5-1 and TRBJ2-3; D might be TRBD1 (5 bases). This CDR3 has 14 amino acids. V was shortened by 0 bases and J by 5 bases, with 10 bases between the two germline ends. Germline CDR1 is SGHRS and CDR2 is YFSETQ. For the CDR3, the DNA is TGCGCCAGCAGCTTGGACAGGACACAAGATACGCAGTATTTT. Translation: CASSLDRTQDTQYF.

V and J are TRBV4-1 and TRBJ2-1; tentatively, D is TRBD2 (6 bases). The V gene's germline CDR1 is MGHRA and CDR2 YSYEKL. Trimming removed 0 bases at V and 2 bases at J, with 14 bases between. The CDR3 has 17 residues. The DNA of the CDR3 is TGCGCCAGCAGCCAAGATCCTGGTAGCGGCCCCTACAATGAGCAGTTCTTC. Translating it yields CASSQDPGSGPYNEQFF.

The chain employs TRBV9 and TRBJ1-2; a weak D match, TRBD1 (5 bases). CDR1 is SGDLS, CDR2 YYNGEE, per germline. The CDR3 totals 12 residues. V was trimmed by 0 bases and J by 8 bases, leaving 8 bases between them. This CDR3 is CASSVDGHGYTF. The CDR3 nucleotides read TGTGCCAGCAGCGTAGATGGACACGGCTACACCTTC.